Listed here are 3 T cell receptor beta chains from one sample, sequenced in a study of response to subunit inactivated influenza vaccine. TCRdb reprocessed the RT-PCR reads via MiXCR and lists one record per CDR3 protein. Of more than 450,000 distinct CDR3 sequences listed, about an eighth are singletons. Source: PBMCs from blood, taken on the day of vaccination. The receptors derive from a man aged 50 or older who received an inactivated influenza vaccine.

This chain uses TRBV12-3 or TRBV12-4 with TRBJ2-7, with TRBD2 matching 7 bases. This CDR3 is built from 14 residues. Trimming at V came to 6 bases and at J to 2 bases, leaving 7 bases not matched to a gene. In DNA form, the CDR3 reads TGTGCCAGCAGGCCGCGGGAGCATCCCTACGAGCAGTACTTC. This translates into CASRPREHPYEQYF.

In this sample, this clonotype turned up a few times. The V and J genes are TRBV4-2 and TRBJ2-3; D is perhaps TRBD1 or TRBD2 (5 bases each). Germline lookup yields CDR1 LGHNA and CDR2 YNFKEQ. The CDR3 runs 16 residues. V was trimmed by 0 bases and J by 6 bases, leaving 16 bases between them. CDR3 sequence: CASSQEPGPNQDTQYF. The CDR3 nucleotides read TGTGCCAGCAGCCAAGAACCGGGACCCAACCAGGATACGCAGTATTTT.

This clonotype came up a few times. The chain uses TRBV11-2 and TRBJ2-5; D might be TRBD1 (6 bases). This CDR3 comprises 15 residues. The germline gives CDR1 SGHAT, CDR2 FQNNGV. V lost 3 bases to trimming and J lost 5 bases, with 16 bases between them. The chain's CDR3 is CASSFIPGVLETQYF. The DNA for the CDR3 is TGTGCCAGCAGCTTTATCCCAGGGGTATTGGAGACCCAGTACTTC.